Sequencing of this TCR beta chain was carried out in a study of T cell responses to AZD1222 COVID-19 vaccine. Study-level findings and limits: Females outnumbered males among donors, who were mostly white British; clonal diversity was possibly underestimated. Repertoires were collected only later (after the peak T cell response had occurred).

The CDR3 runs 12 residues. Trimming removed 0 bases at V and 5 bases at J, with 5 bases between. CDR1 and CDR2 (germline): SGDLS, YYNGEE. Clones were sequenced by immunoSEQ multiplex PCR, and TCRdb holds only the in-frame ones, with some missing. The sample has approximately 70,000 clones, 88% seen once; the top ten hold more than 8%. This clone was seen once. The antigen is undetermined. This clonotype originated in an adult who received the MenACWY meningococcal vaccine as a control. The rearrangement joins TRBV9 to TRBJ1-2; D is unresolved. The sample was peripheral blood, taken 28 days after the second dose of the MenACWY control vaccine. CDR3 loop: CASSVVGYGYTF. In DNA, the CDR3 is TGTGCCAGCAGCGTAGTAGGGTATGGCTACACCTTC.